A selection of T cell receptor beta chains follows, all from one sample in a study of cytotoxic CD8 clonotypes in ibrutinib-treated CLL. Method: immunoSEQ multiplex PCR; TCRdb's copy keeps in-frame clones and lacks some. The sample records 150,000 to 250,000 clones, over 55% being singletons. The input for sequencing was PBMCs, taken after 24 months of ibrutinib treatment. The receptors derive from a human donor with chronic lymphocytic leukemia. CDR3s include the opening cysteine and the closing phenylalanine or tryptophan. A D gene is named only where the DNA matches it firmly.

-,TRBJ1-4,TRBV4-2,CASSQEGSQGTNEKLFF
TRBD2,TRBJ2-1,TRBV7-9,CASRYSTSGKSYNEQFF
-,TRBJ2-3,TRBV7-2,CASSLLADTQYF
-,TRBJ1-1,TRBV4-1,CASSQVTRGGNTEAFF
TRBD1,TRBJ2-3,TRBV9,CASSVGGGADTQYF
TRBD1,TRBJ2-1,TRBV18,CASSLGRDRGRNEQFF
-,TRBJ2-7,TRBV30,CAWRRGRGSSYEQYF
TRBD1,TRBJ2-7,TRBV7-9,CASSFPPTTAGGNYEQYF
TRBD2,TRBJ2-7,TRBV6-1,CASRAGTSGGEQYF
-,TRBJ1-1,TRBV7-6,CASSSGAAEAFF
TRBD1,TRBJ2-3,TRBV6-6,CASSYRQGDSTDTQYF
-,TRBJ1-1,TRBV11-3,CASSKGDTEAFF
-,TRBJ2-5,TRBV2,CASSEAGDLETQYF
-,TRBJ2-1,TRBV27,CASTFSGPRNEQFF
-,TRBJ1-1,TRBV28,CASSLAVGEAFF
-,TRBJ2-1,TRBV11-3,CASSPPRGYNEQFF
TRBD2,TRBJ2-7,TRBV11-3,CASSLEALAGELYEQYF
-,TRBJ1-3,TRBV11-2,CASSHYRLSGNTIYF
-,TRBJ1-4,TRBV23-1,CASSQQGRINEKLFF
-,TRBJ2-1,TRBV5-4,CASSTGRNYNEQFF
-,TRBJ2-7,TRBV7-3,CASSTTAQGEQYF
-,TRBJ1-2,TRBV7-9,CASGEDLWTGYTF
TRBD1,TRBJ1-1,TRBV29-1,CSVEDRGGTEAFF
-,TRBJ2-1,TRBV29-1,CSVDSIEARRFLHDEQFF
TRBD2,TRBJ2-1,TRBV7-2,CASSLFGLAGGNEQFF
-,TRBJ2-2,TRBV18,CASEGTGELFF
-,TRBJ2-3,TRBV6-5,CASSYTLDLSTDTQYF
-,TRBJ2-7,TRBV7-6,CASSLADGRSYEQYF
-,TRBJ2-7,TRBV11-2,CASSLEETWRGYEQYF
-,TRBJ1-3,TRBV5-4,CASSPGLANTIYF
TRBD2,TRBJ2-7,TRBV28,CASSSPGLAGGPGEQYF
-,TRBJ2-3,TRBV5-1,CASSRQGGVSTDTQYF
TRBD1,TRBJ2-1,TRBV12-5,CASGPRQGINEQFF
TRBD1,TRBJ2-1,TRBV7-3,CASSPYRQGAYNEQFF
-,TRBJ2-2,TRBV29-1,CSVGQGGGTGELFF
TRBD1,TRBJ2-7,TRBV6-5,CASNDGTGYYEQYF
-,TRBJ1-1,TRBV6-5,CASSFIGAGEAFF
TRBD2,TRBJ2-7,TRBV14,CASSQATGEGQQYF
TRBD1,TRBJ1-2,TRBV19,CASRDRGINYGYTF
-,TRBJ1-5,TRBV6-1,CASSEWAPYSNQPQHF
-,TRBJ2-1,TRBV10-3,CAISEWRNEQFF
TRBD2,TRBJ2-7,TRBV27,CASSFDPAGRSYEQYF
-,TRBJ2-2,TRBV11-2,CASTPGATGELFF
-,TRBJ2-5,TRBV13,CASSTYNGQNGETQYF
-,TRBJ2-7,TRBV11-1,CASSLGSSYEQYF
-,TRBJ2-5,TRBV7-8,CASSLGLTGSVETQYF
TRBD2,TRBJ2-7,TRBV7-9,CASSTGPGTSGFYEQYF
-,TRBJ1-5,TRBV7-8,CASSLRDINQPQHF
-,TRBJ1-1,TRBV7-9,CASSLAPQTEAFF
TRBD2,TRBJ2-2,TRBV30,CAWSRWGLAGQITGELFF
-,TRBJ2-1,TRBV28,CASSFLQVIGRNNEQFF
-,TRBJ2-3,TRBV19,CASRRAASLTADTQYF
TRBD1,TRBJ2-2,TRBV5-4,CASSSGGQGYSGELFF
-,TRBJ2-3,TRBV10-1,CASLGTSTDTQYF
-,TRBJ1-2,TRBV10-1,CASSDSRYGYTF
TRBD2,TRBJ2-1,TRBV27,CASSLPGLAINEQFF
-,TRBJ2-1,TRBV18,CASSPRRDDRYNEQFF